This T cell receptor beta chain was sequenced during a study of blood T cell repertoires in COVID-19. Background on the study: Nucleic acid was either cDNA or gDNA, and it came from T cells, B-cell-depleted T cells, or PBMCs.

The V gene lost 5 bases and the J gene lost 7 bases, with 22 bases spanning the gap. The CDR3 totals 17 residues. Per the germline V gene, CDR1 is SGHRS and CDR2 is YFSETQ. How the authors handled the data: Estimation of nucleated cell counts was performed using reference gene primer amplification. Assay: immunoSEQ multiplex PCR; the TCRdb copy retains only in-frame clones and omits some. The V and J calls and clone size are taken from that table; D and trimming were inferred from the DNA. In the table there are 85,000 to 90,000 clones, around 85% of which are singletons. The source is a man aged 70-80 years with acute or convalescent COVID-19. Input material: peripheral blood. The genes are TRBV5-1 and TRBJ1-6; D is uncertain. The CDR3 DNA sequence: TGCGCCAGCAGATCCGGGGTCGGCCAGAAGATGAATTCACCCCTCCACTTT. It yields the protein CASRSGVGQKMNSPLHF.